The entry below describes one T cell receptor beta chain. This sample is part of a study of blood T cell repertoires in COVID-19. Across the study: Whether acute or convalescent, the COVID-19 samples came from the United States, Italy and Spain. The cDNA or gDNA used as material had been derived from T cells, B-cell-depleted T cells, or PBMCs.

Original data processing: Reference gene primer amplification gave estimated nucleated cell counts. Sequencing was performed with immunoSEQ multiplex PCR; in TCRdb, only in-frame clones are kept and a portion is missing. D and trimming were read from the DNA, whereas the V and J calls and clone size are those reported in that table. The sample includes around 77,000 clones, 80% to 90% of them seen just once. This TCR was sampled from a man in his 70s with active or convalescent COVID-19. Sequencing was performed on peripheral blood.

DNA of the CDR3: TGTGCCACCAGCAGAGCCGGACAGGATGGCTACGAGCAGTACTTC. This encodes CATSRAGQDGYEQYF. V is TRBV15 and J is TRBJ2-7, with 7 bases lining up with TRBD1. The CDR3 is 15 amino acids. V lost 1 base and J lost 3; bases outside the gene matches: 6. Germline values: CDR1 LNHNV, CDR2 YYDKDF (reference sequence).